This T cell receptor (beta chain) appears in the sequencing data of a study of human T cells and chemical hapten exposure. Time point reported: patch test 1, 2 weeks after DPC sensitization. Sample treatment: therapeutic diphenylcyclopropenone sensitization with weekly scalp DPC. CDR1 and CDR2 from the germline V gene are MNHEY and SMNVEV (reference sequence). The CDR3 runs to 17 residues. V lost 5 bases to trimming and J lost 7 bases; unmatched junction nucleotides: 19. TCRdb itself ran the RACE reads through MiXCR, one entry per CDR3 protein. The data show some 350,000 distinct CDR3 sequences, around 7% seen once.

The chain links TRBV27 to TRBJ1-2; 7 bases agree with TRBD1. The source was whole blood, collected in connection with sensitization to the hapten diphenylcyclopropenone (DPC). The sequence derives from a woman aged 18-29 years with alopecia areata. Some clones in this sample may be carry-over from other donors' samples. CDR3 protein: CASSLTGTALSLGGYTF. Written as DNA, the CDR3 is TGTGCCAGCAGTCTCACCGGGACAGCTCTCTCCCTGGGTGGCTACACCTTC.